The clone carrying this T cell receptor beta chain was detected once. The sample originates from a study of control samples from healthy donors and cancer patients. Method: immunoSEQ multiplex PCR; TCRdb's copy keeps in-frame clones and lacks some. The sample holds about 96,000 clones, just over 90% seen once. The CDR3 spans 18 residues. The germline V gene has CDR1 LGHDT and CDR2 YNNKEL (reference sequence). V was clipped by 4 bases and J by 7 bases; unmatched bases: 18. V and J are TRBV3-1 (or the pseudogene TRBV3-2) and TRBJ2-1; 8 bases agree with TRBD2. Source material: blood. The origin of this receptor is a man aged 18 to 30 in good health. The CDR3 sequence is CASSPNRGGLVGSNEQFF. CDR3 in DNA: TGTGCCAGCAGCCCGAACCGGGGGGGTCTGGTAGGTTCTAATGAGCAGTTCTTC.